This TCR beta chain emerged from a study of OX40 agonist ivuxolimab in advanced cancers. The CDR3 is 14 residues long. Germline V CDR1 and CDR2: SGHVS, FQNEAQ. Trimming cost V 3 bases and J 2 bases, with 11 bases left between them. TCRdb's copy holds only in-frame clones and misses some; the assay was immunoSEQ multiplex PCR. The sample lists approximately 79,000 clones; approximately 85% were seen once. The genes are TRBV7-8 and TRBJ2-7; D call uncertain. This clonotype was sampled from an adult with an advanced solid tumor such as melanoma, head and neck, liver or kidney cancer. Sample: CD4+ or CD8+ T cells sorted from blood, taken in a trial of the OX40 agonist ivuxolimab. The CDR3 reads CASSFKAGTYEQYF. As DNA, the CDR3 is TGTGCCAGCAGCTTCAAGGCCGGCACCTACGAGCAGTACTTC.